This TCR beta chain was recorded in a study of graft-versus-host responses after intestinal transplantation. Across the whole study: After anti-thymocyte globulin induction, recipients took tacrolimus and steroids for 2 to 3 years. Study conclusions and caveats: Recipient-marrow GvH clones were detected, some having first appeared in ileum or blood.

Produced via immunoSEQ multiplex PCR; TCRdb's table is partial and in-frame only. The profile covers some 55,000 clones, with around 90% appearing a single time and around 5.1% taken by the ten largest. The CDR3 length is 18 residues. CDR1 is SGHTA, CDR2 FQGNSA, per germline. Note on this clone: Antigen: not known.

This clonotype was obtained from a human patient who received an intestinal transplant, so some T cells may come from the graft donor. The chain links TRBV7-2 to TRBJ2-5; TRBD2 aligns across 11 bases. TRBJ2-7 explains the end of the DNA better; the J call may be wrong. Specimen: PBMCs, collected 650 to 690 days after intestinal transplant. The CDR3 coding sequence is TGTGCCAGCAGCTTAGAGTCTAGCGGGGGGACGATTGTCTACGAGCAGTACTTC. Translation gives CASSLESSGGTIVYEQYF.